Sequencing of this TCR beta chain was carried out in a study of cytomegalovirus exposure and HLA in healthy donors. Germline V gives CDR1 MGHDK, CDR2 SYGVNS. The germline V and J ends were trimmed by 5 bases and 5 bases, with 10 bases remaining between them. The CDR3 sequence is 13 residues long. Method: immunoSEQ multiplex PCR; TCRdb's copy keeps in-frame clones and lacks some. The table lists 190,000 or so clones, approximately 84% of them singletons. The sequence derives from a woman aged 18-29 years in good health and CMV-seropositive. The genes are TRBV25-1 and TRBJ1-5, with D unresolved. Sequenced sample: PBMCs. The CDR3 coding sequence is TGTGCCAGCAGTATGAGCGGCTATCAGCCCCAGCATTTT. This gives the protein CASSMSGYQPQHF.